A single T cell receptor (beta chain) is shown here with its context. Its antigen remains unidentified. Base-call qualities are not available, and no considerably larger clone is one nucleotide away. The sample is drawn from a study of T-cell reconstitution after alpha-beta-depleted transplantation in children (dated by TCRdb to 2016 to 2017). Some background on the complete study: The study quantitatively tracked T-cell immune reconstitution after TCRalphabeta/CD19-depleted allogeneic hematopoietic cell transplantation in children using TCR repertoire profiling. The research as a whole found: About two months after transplant, the apparently early recovery of alphabetaT-cell counts reportedly depended on just several hundred clones that had expanded rapidly and came from non-depleted graft cells. In some patients, the high TCRbeta diversity seen at day 60 was put down to recipient T cells and intrathymic progenitors that had survived conditioning. Hyperexpanded clone frequencies declined over subsequent months; after one year, T-cell counts and TCRbeta diversity were mostly attributed to newly produced T cells.

Libraries came from PCR. Sequencing took place on an Illumina HiSeq 2500. To normalize quantification of the TCRbeta repertoire, the TCR libraries were built with molecular barcoding that relied on unique molecular identifiers. TCRdb ran its own pipeline on the public reads, namely fastp trimming at Q25 and MiXCR clone calling, and kept in-frame beta chains. Each entry is one CDR3 protein sequence, shown with its most common DNA and genes. The sample has 700,000 to 950,000 distinct CDR3 sequences on record, roughly 16% of them singletons. The ten biggest clones cover approximately 5% of the sample. Germline trimming amounts to 6 bases on V and 7 bases on J, with 8 as the count of junction bases outside the gene matches. The CDR3 holds 14 amino acids from the cysteine to the phenylalanine. The entry retains the CDR3 DNA only, 42 bases that are in frame from base 1. Sequences LNHDA (CDR1) and SQIVND (CDR2) are obtained from the germline V gene (reference sequence).

Reading the label with the study, this specimen's treatment or condition is: allogeneic hematopoietic cell transplantation with graft depleted of TCRalphabeta T cells and CD19 B cells. The children who served as transplant recipients had been given grafts of TCRalphabeta/CD19-depleted allogeneic hematopoietic cells. The sample here was PBMCs, mostly from graft donor cells, taken 360 days after TCRalphabeta/CD19-depleted stem cell transplant. The sequence is built from TRBV19 and TRBJ2-1; 8 central nucleotides agree with TRBD2. The clonotype originates from a male patient aged 5 to 17 who had a stem cell transplant for acute lymphoblastic leukemia, so the T cells may come from the graft donor. The CDR3 has the sequence CASSTSGLWNEQFF. The sequenced DNA: TGTGCCAGTAGCACTAGCGGCCTTTGGAATGAGCAGTTCTTC.